The entry below describes one TCR beta chain. This entry is derived from a study of blood T cell repertoires in COVID-19. The wider study: PBMCs, B-cell-depleted T cells, or T cells provided the cDNA or gDNA that made up the material.

Germline-derived CDR1 and CDR2 are LGHDT and YNNKEL (reference sequence). V shed 5 bases and J shed 4 bases, with 8 bases lying between them. The CDR3 has 12 residues. Here immunoSEQ multiplex PCR was the method, and the copy in TCRdb shows in-frame clones only, minus some. There are roughly 85,000 clones in the sample; roughly 80% occur only once, and about 10% lies in the top ten. This receptor was taken from a human donor in a cohort sampled during active COVID-19. This chain links TRBV3-1 (or the pseudogene TRBV3-2) with TRBJ1-2, with D uncertain. The sequenced sample consisted of peripheral blood. CDR3 bases: TGTGCCAGCAGCGCCGGGAGCTATGGCTACACCTTC. It specifies CASSAGSYGYTF.